A single sample is the source of the 13 T cell receptor beta chains below, sequenced in a study of shared clonotypes between healthy human individuals. The repertoire was sequenced with immunoSEQ multiplex PCR; TCRdb's copy has only in-frame clones and lacks some. The sample includes more than 500,000 clones, roughly 95% of them seen just once. Sequencing was done on a sample of naive CD4+ T cells sorted from blood. The sample's subset: CD45RA+ positively selected. Every receptor here comes from a woman aged 25 to 45 in good health.

The J gene is TRBJ2-1, the V gene TRBV28; 15 bases agree with TRBD2. Germline V gene sequence: CDR1 MDHEN, CDR2 SYDVKM. The CDR3 sequence is 20 residues long. After removal of 4 bases from V and 6 bases from J, the junction contained 16 bases not matched to a gene. The CDR3: CASSSFPGLAGGPRSNEQFF. The CDR3 DNA reads TGTGCCAGCAGTTCCTTTCCCGGACTAGCGGGAGGGCCAAGGTCCAATGAGCAGTTCTTC.

The chain has TRBV29-1 and TRBJ2-7; 10 bases agree with TRBD1. The CDR3 runs 16 residues. Trimming cost V 6 bases and J 0 bases; bases outside gene matches: 11. The germline V gene encodes CDR1 SQVTM and CDR2 ANQGSEA. The CDR3 is CSVKYTWDRGSYEQYF. CDR3 sequence (DNA): TGCAGCGTGAAGTATACCTGGGACAGGGGCTCCTACGAGCAGTACTTC.

This clone was observed once. V and J are TRBV18 and TRBJ1-5; 7 nucleotides line up with TRBD1. The ends lost 6 bases at V and 4 bases at J; junction bases unmatched: 6. This CDR3 spans 14 amino acids. Germline V lookup: CDR1 KGHSH, CDR2 LQKENI. CDR3 amino acids: CASSPQGVNQPQHF. CDR3 sequence (DNA): TGTGCCAGCTCGCCGCAGGGGGTAAATCAGCCCCAGCATTTT. The full variable domain, its missing parts supplied by reference TRBV18 and TRBJ1-5, is NAGVMQNPRHLVRRRGQEARLRCSPMKGHSHVYWYRQLPEEGLKFMVYLQKENIIDESGMPKERFSAEFPKEGPSILRIQQVVRGDSAAYFCASSPQGVNQPQHFGDGTRLSIL.

The rearrangement joins TRBV5-1 to TRBJ2-2, with 11 bases aligning to TRBD2. Germline-derived CDR1 and CDR2 are SGHRS and YFSETQ. The CDR3 is 16 amino acids. Losses at the gene ends were 1 base for V and 5 bases for J; bases not matched to a gene: 4. The CDR3 spells CASSLTSGRLTGELFF. The DNA of the CDR3 is TGCGCCAGCAGCTTGACTAGCGGGAGACTAACCGGGGAGCTGTTTTTT.

V gene TRBV28 combines with J gene TRBJ2-7; 7 positions match TRBD2. CDR1 and CDR2 from the germline V gene are MDHEN and SYDVKM. J was trimmed by 2 bases and V by 8 bases; bases with no gene match: 6. The CDR3 totals 13 residues. The CDR3 reads CASVERGPYEQYF. DNA of the CDR3: TGTGCCAGCGTGGAGCGGGGTCCCTACGAGCAGTACTTC. The whole variable domain, filled in from reference TRBV28 and TRBJ2-7, reads DVKVTQSSRYLVKRTGEKVFLECVQDMDHENMFWYRQDPGLGLRLIYFSYDVKMKEKGDIPEGYSVSREKKERFSLILESASTNQTSMYLCASVERGPYEQYFGPGTRLTVT.

The chain has TRBV11-3 and TRBJ2-5; 8 nucleotides line up with TRBD2. The DNA matches TRBJ2-7 better at its end, which makes the J call doubtful. The CDR3 runs to 13 residues. The germline V gene encodes CDR1 SGHNT and CDR2 YENEEA. CDR3 sequence: CASSRGGSYEQYF. The CDR3 DNA reads TGTGCCAGCAGCCGGGGGGGCTCCTACGAGCAGTACTTC.

The chain is built from TRBV4-1 and TRBJ1-1; 8 positions agree with TRBD1. Germline V gene lookup returns CDR1 MGHRA and CDR2 YSYEKL. The length of the CDR3 is 19 residues. J gave up 0 bases and V 2 bases, and 14 bases lay outside the gene matches. CDR3 sequence: CASSQTRSWTGTMNTEAFF. The CDR3 DNA reads TGCGCCAGCAGCCAAACCCGCTCATGGACAGGGACTATGAACACTGAAGCTTTCTTT.

The rearrangement links TRBV4-1 to TRBJ2-5; 13 bases are shared with TRBD2. There are 15 residues in the CDR3. Germline-derived CDR1 and CDR2 are MGHRA and YSYEKL. V was pared by 5 bases and J by 4 bases, with 4 bases of the junction left unmatched. CDR3: CASSSGLAGVETQYF. DNA of the CDR3: TGCGCCAGCAGCTCCGGACTAGCGGGAGTAGAGACCCAGTACTTC.

CDR3: CASSKGSNTEAFF. CDR3 DNA sequence: TGTGCCAGCAGCAAGGGGTCTAACACTGAAGCTTTCTTT. The V and J genes are TRBV6-5 and TRBJ1-1, with TRBD1 as a possible D gene (5 bases). Trimming shortened V by 6 bases and J by 2 bases, and 10 bases separated the two germline ends. The germline CDR1 and CDR2 sequences are MNHEY and SVGAGI. The CDR3 sequence is 13 residues long.

The V and J genes are TRBV30 and TRBJ1-4; a weak D match, TRBD1 (6 bases). Germline CDR1 GTSNPN, CDR2 SVGIG (reference sequence). The CDR3 totals 13 residues. V was trimmed by 0 bases and J by 7 bases, leaving 9 bases between them. CDR3 sequence: CAWSVKGGEKLFF. DNA of the CDR3: TGTGCCTGGAGTGTAAAAGGGGGTGAAAAACTGTTTTTT.

A few counts support this clone. The CDR3 DNA follows: TGTGCCATCAGCTCTGGACAGGGGGAATGGCCCCAGCATTTT. Amino acid sequence: CAISSGQGEWPQHF. This chain uses TRBV10-3 with TRBJ1-5; 10 nucleotides match TRBD1. V shed 6 bases and J 9 bases; nucleotides not matched to a gene: 8. From germline, CDR1 is ENHRY and CDR2 SYGVKD. This CDR3 comprises 14 residues.

This chain links TRBV7-9 with TRBJ1-4; 7 bases are a match to TRBD1. The V gene end was trimmed by 6 bases and the J gene end by 7 bases; junction bases not matched to a gene: 11. This CDR3 region has 15 residues. Germline V CDR1 and CDR2: SEHNR, FQNEAQ (reference sequence). In DNA, the CDR3 is TGTGCCAGCAGTTTCGGACAGGCGGGACCTGAAAAACTGTTTTTT. Amino acids: CASSFGQAGPEKLFF.

The chain employs TRBV4-2 and TRBJ2-1; D is perhaps TRBD2 (6 bases). V was shortened by 0 bases and J by 0 bases, with 12 bases between the two germline ends. Germline values: CDR1 LGHNA, CDR2 YNFKEQ. The CDR3 loop spans 17 amino acids. CDR3 residues: CASSQDLASSSYNEQFF. Written as DNA, the CDR3 is TGTGCCAGCAGCCAAGACCTAGCGTCAAGCTCCTACAATGAGCAGTTCTTC.